This T cell receptor (delta chain) stems from a study of gamma delta lymphoproliferative disorders and STAT genes. Turning to the study itself: The LymphoTrack Dx TCRG Assay amplified gamma chains from at least 50 ng of genomic DNA. Whole-study findings and limits: Nearly all major patient gamma and delta clonotypes were public. Controls likely had mixed maturation stages, while leukemic cells were mostly terminal effectors.

Comment on this clone: Its target is unknown. TCRdb has a much larger clone's protein, which differs at residue 8 from the translation of this DNA, likely because of a read error; what is shown is the protein translated from the DNA. In the same sample, other DNA sequences code for this CDR3.

J lost 1 base, V lost 0 bases, and 14 bases had no gene match. Germline CDR1 GEAIGNYY, CDR2 EKD. The CDR3 consists of 20 residues. TCRdb ran CATT on the multiplex PCR reads. This sample has about 3,400 delta-chain clones, with more than 1% found just once. Sequencing used genomic DNA taken from PBMCs of patients and controls. The chain couples TRDV2 to TRDJ1, with 12 bases fitting TRDD3. The clonotype comes from a human donor in good health. The specimen sequenced was blood. The CDR3 DNA sequence: TGTGCCTGTGACACCGTCGCCGGCTGGGGGATACGCGGGGTCACCGATAAACTCATCTTT. Its translation: CACDTVAGWGIRGVTDKLIF.